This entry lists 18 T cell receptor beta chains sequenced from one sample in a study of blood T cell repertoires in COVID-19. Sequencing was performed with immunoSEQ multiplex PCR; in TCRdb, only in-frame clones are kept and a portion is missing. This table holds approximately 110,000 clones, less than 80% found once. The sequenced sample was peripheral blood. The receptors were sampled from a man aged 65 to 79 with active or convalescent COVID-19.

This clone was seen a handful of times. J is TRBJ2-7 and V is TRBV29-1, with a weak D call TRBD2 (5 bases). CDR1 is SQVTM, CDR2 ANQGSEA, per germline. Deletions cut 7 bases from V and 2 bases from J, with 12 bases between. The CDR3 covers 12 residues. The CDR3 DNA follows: TGCAGCGCCCGGACTGAGGCCTACGAGCAGTACTTC. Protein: CSARTEAYEQYF.

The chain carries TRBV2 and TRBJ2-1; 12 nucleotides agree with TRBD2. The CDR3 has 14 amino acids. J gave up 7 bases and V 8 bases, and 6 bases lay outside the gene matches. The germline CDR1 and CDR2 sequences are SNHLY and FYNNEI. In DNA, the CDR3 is TGTGCCAGCTCTCTAGCGGGAGGGGATAATGAGCAGTTCTTC. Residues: CASSLAGGDNEQFF.

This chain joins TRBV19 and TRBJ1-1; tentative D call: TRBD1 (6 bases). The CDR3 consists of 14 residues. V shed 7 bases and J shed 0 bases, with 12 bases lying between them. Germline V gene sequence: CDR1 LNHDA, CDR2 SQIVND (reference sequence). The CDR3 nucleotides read TGTGCCAGTATAGGGGGACGGCTGAACACTGAAGCTTTCTTT. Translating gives CASIGGRLNTEAFF.

CDR3 DNA sequence: TGCGCCAGCAGCTCCTCCGGGACAGGGGAATCACCCCTCCACTTT. It is translated as CASSSSGTGESPLHF. V and J are TRBV5-1 and TRBJ1-6, with 10 bases identical to TRBD1. Per the germline V gene, CDR1 is SGHRS and CDR2 is YFSETQ. The CDR3 spans 15 residues. J gave up 10 bases and V 3 bases, and 7 bases lay outside the gene matches.

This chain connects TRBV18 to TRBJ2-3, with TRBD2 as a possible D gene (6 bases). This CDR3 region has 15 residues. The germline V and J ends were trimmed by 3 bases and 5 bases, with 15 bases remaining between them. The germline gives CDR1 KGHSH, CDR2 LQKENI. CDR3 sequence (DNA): TGTGCCAGCTCACCGCTAGCGCAGTCCGGAGATACGCAGTATTTT. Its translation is CASSPLAQSGDTQYF.

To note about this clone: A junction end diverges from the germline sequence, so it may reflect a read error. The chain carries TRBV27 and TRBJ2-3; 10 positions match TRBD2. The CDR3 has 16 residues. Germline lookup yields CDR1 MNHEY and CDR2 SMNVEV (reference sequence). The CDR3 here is CASSRFLAGGTDTQYF. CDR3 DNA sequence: TGTGCCAGTTCTCGTTTCTTAGCGGGAGGCACGGATACGCAGTATTTT.

The CDR3 DNA sequence: TGTGCCAGCAGTGAAGGACCTACAGGGTACGAGCAGTACTTC. As protein: CASSEGPTGYEQYF. This rearrangement joins TRBV6-1 to TRBJ2-7; TRBD1 is a possible D gene (6 bases). This CDR3 contains 14 residues. V was pared by 1 base and J by 4 bases, with 11 bases between. CDR1 MNHNS and CDR2 SASEGT come from the germline V gene.

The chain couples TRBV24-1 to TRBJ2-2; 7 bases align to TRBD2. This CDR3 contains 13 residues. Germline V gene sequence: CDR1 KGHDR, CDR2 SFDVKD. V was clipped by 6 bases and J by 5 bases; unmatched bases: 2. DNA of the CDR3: TGTGCCACCAGTTATAGCGGGACCGGGGAGCTGTTTTTT. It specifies CATSYSGTGELFF.

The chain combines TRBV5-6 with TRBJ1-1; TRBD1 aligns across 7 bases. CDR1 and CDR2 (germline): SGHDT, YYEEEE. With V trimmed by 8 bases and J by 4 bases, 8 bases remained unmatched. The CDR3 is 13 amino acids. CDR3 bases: TGTGCCAGTACTAACAGGGGAGGCACTGAAGCTTTCTTT. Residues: CASTNRGGTEAFF. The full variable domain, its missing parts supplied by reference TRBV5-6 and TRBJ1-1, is DAGVTQSPTHLIKTRGQQVTLRCSPKSGHDTVSWYQQALGQGPQFIFQYYEEEERQRGNFPDRFSGHQFPNYSSELNVNALLLGDSALYLCASTNRGGTEAFFGQGTRLTVV.

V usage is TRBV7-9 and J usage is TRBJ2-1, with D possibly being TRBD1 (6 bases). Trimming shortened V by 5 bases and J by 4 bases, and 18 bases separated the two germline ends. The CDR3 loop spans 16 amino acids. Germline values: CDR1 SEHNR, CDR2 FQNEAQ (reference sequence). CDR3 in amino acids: CASSPWQPGAYNEQFF. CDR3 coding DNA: TGTGCCAGCAGCCCTTGGCAGCCAGGGGCTTACAATGAGCAGTTCTTC.

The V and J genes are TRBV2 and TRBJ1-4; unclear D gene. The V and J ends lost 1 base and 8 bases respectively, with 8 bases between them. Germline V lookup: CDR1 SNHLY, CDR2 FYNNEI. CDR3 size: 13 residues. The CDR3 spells CASSEGPGEKLFF. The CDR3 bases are TGTGCCAGCAGTGAAGGCCCGGGAGAAAAACTGTTTTTT.

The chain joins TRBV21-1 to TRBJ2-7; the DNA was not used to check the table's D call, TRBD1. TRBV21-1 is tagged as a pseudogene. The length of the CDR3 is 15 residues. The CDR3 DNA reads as TGTGCCAGCAGCAAAAGGGGGACAGGGTCATACGAGCAGTACTTC. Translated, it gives CASSKRGTGSYEQYF.

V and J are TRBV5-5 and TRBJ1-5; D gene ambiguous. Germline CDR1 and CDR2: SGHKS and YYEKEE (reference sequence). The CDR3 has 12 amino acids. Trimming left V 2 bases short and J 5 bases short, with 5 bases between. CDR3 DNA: TGTGCCAGCAGCTTCCCAGATCAGCCCCAGCATTTT. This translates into CASSFPDQPQHF.

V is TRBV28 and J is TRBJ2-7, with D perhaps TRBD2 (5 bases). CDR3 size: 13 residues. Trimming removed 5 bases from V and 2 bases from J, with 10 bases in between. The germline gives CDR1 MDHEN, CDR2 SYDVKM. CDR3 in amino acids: CASSAPGAYEQYF. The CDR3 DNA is TGTGCCAGCAGTGCACCCGGGGCCTACGAGCAGTACTTC. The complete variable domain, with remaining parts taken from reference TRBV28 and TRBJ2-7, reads DVKVTQSSRYLVKRTGEKVFLECVQDMDHENMFWYRQDPGLGLRLIYFSYDVKMKEKGDIPEGYSVSREKKERFSLILESASTNQTSMYLCASSAPGAYEQYFGPGTRLTVT.

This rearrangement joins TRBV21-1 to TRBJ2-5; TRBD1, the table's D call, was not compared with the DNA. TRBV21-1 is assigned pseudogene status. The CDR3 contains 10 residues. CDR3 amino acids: CASSNHPQYF. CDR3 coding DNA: TGTGCCAGCAGCAACCATCCCCAGTACTTC.

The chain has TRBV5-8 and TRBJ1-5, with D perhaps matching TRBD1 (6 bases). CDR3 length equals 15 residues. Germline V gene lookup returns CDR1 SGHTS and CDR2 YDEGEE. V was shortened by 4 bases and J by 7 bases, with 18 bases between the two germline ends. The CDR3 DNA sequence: TGTGCCAGCAGCCCCTTCACAGGGTTGGTCCAGCCCCAGCATTTT. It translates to CASSPFTGLVQPQHF.

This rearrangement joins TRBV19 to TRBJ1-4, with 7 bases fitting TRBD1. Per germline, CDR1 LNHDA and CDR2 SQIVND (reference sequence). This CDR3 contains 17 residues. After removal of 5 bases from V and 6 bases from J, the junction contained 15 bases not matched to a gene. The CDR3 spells CASSVGVYRDRYEKLFF. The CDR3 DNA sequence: TGTGCCAGTAGTGTGGGGGTCTACCGGGACAGATATGAAAAACTGTTTTTT.

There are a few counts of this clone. In DNA, the CDR3 is TGTGCCACCAGTGATACCCGGGACAGGGGTGGCTACACCTTC. Residues: CATSDTRDRGGYTF. This sequence joins TRBV24-1 and TRBJ1-2; 10 nucleotides align to TRBD1. Germline V CDR1 and CDR2: KGHDR, SFDVKD. This CDR3 contains 14 residues. V gave up 3 bases and J gave up 7 bases; unmatched junction bases: 4.